This is a list of T cell receptor beta chains from one sample in a study of T cell responses to AZD1222 COVID-19 vaccine. TCRdb's copy holds only in-frame clones and misses some; the assay was immunoSEQ multiplex PCR. The table lists some 150,000 clones, about 90% of them singletons. This material consisted of peripheral blood, taken on day 0 of MenACWY control vaccination. The receptors were sampled from an adult in good health. CDR3s include the opening cysteine and the closing phenylalanine or tryptophan. The D gene is left open where the match is weak. Size is omitted from some rows. Given values are once, few, many or a class for expanded clones.

CASSSSPRSSYNSPLHF,TGTGCCAGCAGCTCTTCGCCTAGGAGCTCCTATAATTCACCCCTCCACTTT,-,TRBJ1-6,TRBV11-2,-
CAWSVARWEQAFF,TGTGCCTGGAGTGTAGCCCGGTGGGAGCAGGCTTTCTTT,-,TRBJ1-1,TRBV30,-
CASSEDDGITGSYEQYF,TGTGCCAGCAGTGAAGATGACGGGATTACAGGGTCCTACGAGCAGTACTTC,-,TRBJ2-7,TRBV2,-
CATSDSRDSSSYEQYF,TGTGCCACCAGTGATTCCCGGGACAGCTCATCCTACGAGCAGTACTTC,TRBD1,TRBJ2-7,TRBV24-1,once
CAISDKGAGPSNYGYTF,TGTGCCATCAGTGACAAAGGTGCAGGGCCTTCTAACTATGGCTACACCTTC,-,TRBJ1-2,TRBV10-3,-
CASSLVTGPYEQYF,TGTGCCAGCAGCTTGGTCACAGGGCCCTACGAGCAGTACTTC,-,TRBJ2-7,TRBV5-6,-
CATSPQWAETQYF,TGTGCCACCAGCCCTCAGTGGGCTGAGACCCAGTACTTC,-,TRBJ2-5,TRBV15,-
CASGTGQGVFQPQHF,TGTGCCAGTGGAACGGGACAGGGAGTTTTTCAGCCCCAGCATTTT,TRBD1,TRBJ1-5,TRBV19,-
CASSPRVLTTEAFF,TGTGCCAGCAGCCCGAGGGTCCTTACCACTGAAGCTTTCTTT,-,TRBJ1-1,TRBV4-2,-
CATNNGDRRETQYF,TGTGCCACCAACAACGGGGACCGGAGGGAGACCCAGTACTTC,-,TRBJ2-5,TRBV15,-
CASSSSGLAALGETQYF,TGTGCCAGCAGCTCGTCGGGACTAGCGGCCCTGGGGGAGACCCAGTACTTC,TRBD2,TRBJ2-5,TRBV7-2,-
CASSPGRGASNEKLFF,TGTGCCAGCAGCCCCGGCAGGGGGGCATCTAATGAAAAACTGTTTTTT,TRBD1,TRBJ1-4,TRBV9,-
CASSPVLGGNTIYF,TGTGCCAGCTCACCGGTCTTAGGTGGAAACACCATATATTTT,-,TRBJ1-3,TRBV18,-
CASSLDRLAGGLYSEQFF,TGTGCCAGCAGCTTAGATAGACTAGCGGGAGGGCTTTACAGTGAGCAGTTCTTC,TRBD2,TRBJ2-1,TRBV11-3,-
CASRTGAEAFF,TGTGCCAGCAGGACGGGGGCTGAAGCTTTCTTT,-,TRBJ1-1,TRBV28,once
CASSPPAQETQYF,TGCGCCAGCAGCCCCCCAGCCCAAGAGACCCAGTACTTC,-,TRBJ2-5,TRBV5-1,-
CATSDSPGGEQFF,TGTGCCACCAGTGACTCTCCGGGCGGTGAGCAGTTCTTC,-,TRBJ2-1,TRBV24-1,-
CASTGRAQDQPQHF,TGTGCCTCGACTGGCCGGGCCCAAGATCAGCCCCAGCATTTT,-,TRBJ1-5,TRBV6-5,-
CASSQDIRDRQGNTIYF,TGTGCCAGCAGCCAAGATATAAGGGACAGACAAGGAAACACCATATATTTT,TRBD1,TRBJ1-3,TRBV4-2,once
CASSSTSGRGGYNEQFF,TGTGCCAGCAGCTCTACCAGCGGGAGGGGGGGGTACAATGAGCAGTTCTTC,TRBD2,TRBJ2-1,TRBV7-2,-
CASSPGGSRSISYNEQFF,TGTGCCAGCAGCCCGGGCGGGTCAAGATCCATTTCCTACAATGAGCAGTTCTTC,-,TRBJ2-1,TRBV5-4,-
CASSLRNNRETEAFF,TGCGCCAGCAGCTTACGAAACAACAGGGAGACTGAAGCTTTCTTT,-,TRBJ1-1,TRBV5-1,-
CASSEALGQGSTEAFF,TGTGCCAGCAGTGAAGCGCTAGGGCAGGGAAGCACTGAAGCTTTCTTT,-,TRBJ1-1,TRBV6-1,-
CASSLSGGYSYEQYF,TGTGCCAGCAGTTTATCAGGGGGGTACTCCTACGAGCAGTACTTC,-,TRBJ2-7,TRBV28,-
CASSPGPLNYGYTF,TGCGCCAGCAGCCCAGGACCGCTAAACTATGGCTACACCTTC,-,TRBJ1-2,TRBV4-1,-
CASRLQGSDTQYF,TGTGCCAGCAGGTTACAGGGGTCAGATACGCAGTATTTT,TRBD1,TRBJ2-3,TRBV6-5,-
CASSQTGQGFPEAFF,TGTGCCAGCAGCCAAACGGGACAGGGTTTCCCTGAAGCTTTCTTT,TRBD1,TRBJ1-1,TRBV3-1/TRBV3-2,-
CASSLVTGPNTEAFF,TGTGCCAGCAGCTTGGTAACAGGGCCGAACACTGAAGCTTTCTTT,-,TRBJ1-1,TRBV5-6,once
CASSLGGGVSTRELFF,TGTGCCAGCAGCTTAGGGGGAGGGGTTTCAACCCGAGAGCTGTTTTTT,TRBD2,TRBJ2-2,TRBV7-9,-
CASSSGTSGYEQYF,TGTGCCAGCAGCTCCGGGACTAGCGGCTACGAGCAGTACTTC,TRBD2,TRBJ2-7,TRBV5-8,-
CASREGSMNTEAFF,TGTGCCAGCAGGGAGGGTTCCATGAACACTGAAGCTTTCTTT,-,TRBJ1-1,TRBV2,-
CASSPRVPEAFF,TGTGCCAGCTCACCAAGGGTCCCTGAAGCTTTCTTT,-,TRBJ1-1,TRBV18,-
CASRLNGRQRDTEAFF,TGTGCCAGCAGACTAAACGGTCGTCAGCGGGACACTGAAGCTTTCTTT,-,TRBJ1-1,TRBV11-1,-
CAWSVRRGDTQYF,TGTGCCTGGAGTGTACGCCGGGGAGATACGCAGTATTTT,-,TRBJ2-3,TRBV30,-
CATSDPSGRVETQYF,TGTGCCACCAGTGATCCTAGCGGGAGAGTGGAGACCCAGTACTTC,TRBD2,TRBJ2-5,TRBV24-1,-
CASSNHDSGNTIYF,TGTGCCAGCAGCAACCACGACAGTGGAAACACCATATATTTT,-,TRBJ1-3,TRBV21-1,-
CASSPGQGASGIYNEQFF,TGTGCCAGCAGTCCGGGACAGGGGGCTAGCGGGATCTACAATGAGCAGTTCTTC,TRBD1,TRBJ2-1,TRBV6-6,few
CASTPQDRAGGYTF,TGTGCCAGCACCCCACAAGACAGGGCCGGTGGCTACACCTTC,TRBD1,TRBJ1-2,TRBV3-1/TRBV3-2,-
CASSISGVLTGELFF,TGTGCCAGTAGTATCAGCGGGGTCTTAACCGGGGAGCTGTTTTTT,TRBD2,TRBJ2-2,TRBV19,-
CASGSGILAGVNTGELFF,TGCGCCAGCGGATCCGGAATTCTAGCGGGCGTGAACACCGGGGAGCTGTTTTTT,TRBD2,TRBJ2-2,TRBV5-1,-
CASSPFLEGGTTEAFF,TGCGCCAGCAGCCCTTTCTTGGAGGGGGGGACCACTGAAGCTTTCTTT,-,TRBJ1-1,TRBV5-1,few
CASNIQGGNFAEAFF,TGTGCCAGCAATATCCAGGGGGGGAATTTCGCTGAAGCTTTCTTT,TRBD1,TRBJ1-1,TRBV28,once
CASYPGGQREHIEQFF,TGTGCCAGCTACCCGGGGGGTCAGCGGGAGCATATTGAGCAGTTCTTC,TRBD2,TRBJ2-1,TRBV18,few
CASSLWRVLANYGYTF,TGTGCCAGCAGCTTATGGCGGGTCCTAGCTAACTATGGCTACACCTTC,-,TRBJ1-2,TRBV7-9,-
CAWSGGRAAYGYTF,TGTGCCTGGAGTGGGGGCAGGGCGGCCTATGGCTACACCTTC,-,TRBJ1-2,TRBV30,-
CASGKEGGRSDTQYF,TGTGCTAGTGGGAAGGAGGGGGGAAGGTCAGATACGCAGTATTTT,-,TRBJ2-3,TRBV12-5,many
CSALPNTGELFF,TGCAGCGCCTTACCTAACACCGGGGAGCTGTTTTTT,-,TRBJ2-2,TRBV29-1,once
CAWSGTYEQYF,TGTGCCTGGAGTGGCACGTACGAGCAGTACTTC,-,TRBJ2-7,TRBV30,-
CASSLEGPSGYEQYF,TGTGCCAGCAGCTTAGAGGGGCCCTCTGGCTACGAGCAGTACTTC,-,TRBJ2-7,TRBV7-3,once
CASSPPGTGVFLLSYEQYF,TGTGCCAGCAGCCCTCCCGGGACAGGGGTCTTTCTCTTATCCTACGAGCAGTACTTC,TRBD1,TRBJ2-7,TRBV7-8,-
CASSEDHQGYQPQHF,TGTGCCAGCAGTGAAGACCACCAGGGGTATCAGCCCCAGCATTTT,-,TRBJ1-5,TRBV2,few
CASSQDRQSYGYTF,TGCGCCAGCAGCCAAGATAGGCAGAGCTATGGCTACACCTTC,-,TRBJ1-2,TRBV4-1,-
CTSSPRGGVVLVNTEAFF,TGCACCAGCAGCCCCAGGGGGGGAGTAGTCCTCGTGAACACTGAAGCTTTCTTT,-,TRBJ1-1,TRBV1,-
CASSLQGTGNTIYF,TGTGCCAGCAGCTTGCAGGGGACTGGAAACACCATATATTTT,-,TRBJ1-3,TRBV5-4,-